This T cell receptor beta chain came from a study of blood T cells in healthy people across ages. The wider study: Using template switching, researchers captured about one barcoded beta molecule for each two T cells.

PCR was performed a second time for about 7 to 12 cycles using a sample-barcoded 5' primer and a J-beta primer mix. Each cDNA molecule received a tag from a template-switch adaptor that had 12 random nucleotides. TCRdb used MiXCR to reprocess the 5' RACE reads, holding one entry per CDR3 protein. The sample lists about 640,000 distinct CDR3 sequences, approximately 30% seen once, with about 15% in the top ten. This clonotype occurred many times. Its antigen is as yet unknown. Study-level results: With donor CMV status unknown, expanded clonotype changes were possibly confounded. Diversity figures based on one million T cells were deemed too low.

Material for sequencing was blood. This TCR was recovered from an elderly woman in good health.

CDR3 bases: TGCAGTGCTAGAGGTCTAGCGGGGGGGGATACGCAGTATTTT. This encodes CSARGLAGGDTQYF. The chain couples TRBV20-1 to TRBJ2-3, with 12 bases matching TRBD2. In germline, CDR1 is DFQATT, CDR2 SNEGSKA (reference sequence). There are 14 residues in the CDR3. The trim removed 1 base at V and 6 bases at J, leaving 2 bases unmatched.